What follows is one T cell receptor (beta chain) and its context. This table comes from immunoSEQ multiplex PCR, and its TCRdb copy is limited to in-frame clones, with some not included. The sample has 200,000 or so clones; about 82% are singletons. This record comes from a study of blood T cell repertoires in COVID-19. At the level of the study: Some COVID-19 samples were acute and others convalescent; all came from the United States, Italy and Spain.

The germline gives CDR1 MNHNY, CDR2 SVGAGI (reference sequence). There are 14 residues in the CDR3. V was clipped by 2 bases and J by 0 bases, with 6 bases between them. The sample comprised peripheral blood. The receptor was isolated from a woman older than 75 with acute or convalescent COVID-19. This chain links TRBV6-6 with TRBJ2-3; D is perhaps TRBD1 (5 bases). The CDR3, as DNA: TGTGCCAGCAGTTACGCAGGGAGCACAGATACGCAGTATTTT. Protein sequence: CASSYAGSTDTQYF.